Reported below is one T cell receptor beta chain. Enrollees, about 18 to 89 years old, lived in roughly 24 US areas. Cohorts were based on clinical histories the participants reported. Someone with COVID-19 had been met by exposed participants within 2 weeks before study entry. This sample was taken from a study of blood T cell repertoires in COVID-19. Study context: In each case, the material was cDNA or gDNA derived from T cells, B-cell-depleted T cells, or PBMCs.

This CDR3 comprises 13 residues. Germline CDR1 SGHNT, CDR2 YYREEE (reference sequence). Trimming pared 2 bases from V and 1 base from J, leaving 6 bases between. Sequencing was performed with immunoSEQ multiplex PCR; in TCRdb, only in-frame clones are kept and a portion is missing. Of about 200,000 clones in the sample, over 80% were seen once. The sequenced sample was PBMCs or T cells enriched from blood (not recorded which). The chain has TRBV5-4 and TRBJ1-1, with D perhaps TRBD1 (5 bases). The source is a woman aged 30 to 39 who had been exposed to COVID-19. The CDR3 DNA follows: TGTGCCAGCAGCTTTGGACAGAACACTGAAGCTTTCTTT. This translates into CASSFGQNTEAFF.